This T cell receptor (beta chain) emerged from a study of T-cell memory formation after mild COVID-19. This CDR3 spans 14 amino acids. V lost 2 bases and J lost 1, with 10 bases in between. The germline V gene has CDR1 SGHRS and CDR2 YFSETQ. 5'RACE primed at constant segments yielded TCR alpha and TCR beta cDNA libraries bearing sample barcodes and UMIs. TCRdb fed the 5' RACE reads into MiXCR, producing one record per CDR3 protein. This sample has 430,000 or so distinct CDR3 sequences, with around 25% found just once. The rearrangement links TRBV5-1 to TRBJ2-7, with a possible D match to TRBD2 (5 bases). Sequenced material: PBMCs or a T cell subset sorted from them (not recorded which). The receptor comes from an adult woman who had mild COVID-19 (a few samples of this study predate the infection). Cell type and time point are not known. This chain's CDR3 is CASSFFEGSYEQYF. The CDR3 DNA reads TGCGCCAGCAGCTTTTTTGAGGGATCCTACGAGCAGTACTTC.